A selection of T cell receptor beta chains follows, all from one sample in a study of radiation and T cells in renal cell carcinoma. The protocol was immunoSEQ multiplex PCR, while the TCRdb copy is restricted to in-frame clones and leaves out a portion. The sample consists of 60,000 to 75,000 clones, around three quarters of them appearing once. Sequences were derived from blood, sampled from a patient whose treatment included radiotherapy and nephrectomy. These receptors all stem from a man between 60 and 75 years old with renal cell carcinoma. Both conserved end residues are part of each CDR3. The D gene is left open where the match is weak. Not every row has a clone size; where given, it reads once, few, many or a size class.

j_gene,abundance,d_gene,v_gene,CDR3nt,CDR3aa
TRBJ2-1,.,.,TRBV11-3,TGTGCCAGCAGCCCGTCGACAGAGCAGTTCTTC,CASSPSTEQFF
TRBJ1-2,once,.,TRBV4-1,TGCGCCAGCAGCCAACCCACGGACAACCTGAGGGGCTACACCTTC,CASSQPTDNLRGYTF
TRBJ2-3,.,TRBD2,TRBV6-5,TGTGCCAGCAGAACTAGCGGGGGCACAGATACGCAGTATTTT,CASRTSGGTDTQYF
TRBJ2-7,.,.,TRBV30,TGTGCCTGGAGTGTAGGTCCGCAGGTGGAGCAGTACTTC,CAWSVGPQVEQYF
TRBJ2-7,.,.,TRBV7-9,TGTGCCAGCAGCCCGGCGGGCATGGTCTACGAGCAGTACTTC,CASSPAGMVYEQYF
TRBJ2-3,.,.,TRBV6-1,TGTACCGCACAGCAATTCACAGATACGCAGTATTTT,CTAQQFTDTQYF
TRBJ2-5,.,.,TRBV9,TGTGCCAGCAGCGAGTGGGAGACCCAGTACTTC,CASSEWETQYF
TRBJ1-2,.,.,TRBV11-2,TGTGCCAGCAGCTTTGCAGGAAATGGCTACACCTTC,CASSFAGNGYTF
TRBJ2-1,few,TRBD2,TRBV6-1,TGTGCCAGCAGTCCAAGCGGGAGCTCCTACAATGAGCAGTTCTTC,CASSPSGSSYNEQFF
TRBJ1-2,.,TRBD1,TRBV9,TGTGCCAGCAGGGACAGGTTTGGGGACTATGGCTACACCTTC,CASRDRFGDYGYTF
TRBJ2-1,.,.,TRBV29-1,TGCAGCGTTGAAGAGTTTGGGGGGGCTAGCGATGAGCAGTTCTTC,CSVEEFGGASDEQFF
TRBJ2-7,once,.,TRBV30,TGTGCCTGGACTAAAGGACCGGCCCACTACGAGCAGTACTTC,CAWTKGPAHYEQYF
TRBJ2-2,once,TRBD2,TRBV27,TGTGCCAGCAGTTTTTATGCGACTAGCGGGGGGGCCTCGGACGGGGAGCTGTTTTTT,CASSFYATSGGASDGELFF
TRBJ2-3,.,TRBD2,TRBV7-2,TGTGCCAGCAGCGTACGACTAGCGGGGGCGGATACGCAGTATTTT,CASSVRLAGADTQYF
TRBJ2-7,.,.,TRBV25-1,TGTGCCAGCAGTGAACCGGAGGGTCAGGCTTACGAGCAGTACTTC,CASSEPEGQAYEQYF
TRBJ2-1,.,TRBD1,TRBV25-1,TGTGCCAGCAGTGGGGGACAGGGGAACGATGAGCAGTTCTTC,CASSGGQGNDEQFF
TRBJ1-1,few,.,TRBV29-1,TGCAGCGCCTTAAAAGGGACATGGGACACTGAAGCTTTCTTT,CSALKGTWDTEAFF
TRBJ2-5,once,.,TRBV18,TGTGCCAGCTCACCTTACAGGAGTTCCCAAGAGACCCAGTACTTC,CASSPYRSSQETQYF
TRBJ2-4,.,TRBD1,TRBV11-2,TGTGCCAGCAGCGCCGGGACAGGGGGCGGAAACATTCAGTACTTC,CASSAGTGGGNIQYF
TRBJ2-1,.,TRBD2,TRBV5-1,TGCGCCAGCAGCTTGTCGACTAGCGGTATTTACAATGAGCAGTTCTTC,CASSLSTSGIYNEQFF
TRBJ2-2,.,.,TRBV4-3,TGCGCCAGCAGCCAAGAGACCGACCTTACCGGGGAGCTGTTTTTT,CASSQETDLTGELFF
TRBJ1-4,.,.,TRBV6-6,TGTGCCAGCGCATATAAGGAAGAAGACGAAAAACTGTTTTTT,CASAYKEEDEKLFF
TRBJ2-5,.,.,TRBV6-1,TGTGCCAGCAGTGAAGCCGGGGGTTGGGAGACCCAGTACTTC,CASSEAGGWETQYF
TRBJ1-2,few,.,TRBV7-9,TGTGCCAGCAGCTTACAGGCTCGCTATGGCTACACCTTC,CASSLQARYGYTF
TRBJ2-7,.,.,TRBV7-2,TGTGCCAGCAGCTTGGGATCCTACGAGCAGTACTTC,CASSLGSYEQYF
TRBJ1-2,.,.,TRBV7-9,TGTGCCAGCAGCCCGGGGAGGAACTATGGCTACACCTTC,CASSPGRNYGYTF
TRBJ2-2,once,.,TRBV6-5,TGTGCCAGCAGTCCCCCGACAGTGAACACCGGGGAGCTGTTTTTT,CASSPPTVNTGELFF
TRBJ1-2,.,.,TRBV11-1,TGTGCCAGCAGCCCTAGATGGGGCGGCAATGGCTACACCTTC,CASSPRWGGNGYTF
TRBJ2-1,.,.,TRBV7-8,TGTGCCAGCAGCTTAGGTGCAGGGCGGGGAATCTACAATGAGCAGTTCTTC,CASSLGAGRGIYNEQFF
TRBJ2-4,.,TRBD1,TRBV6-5,TGTGCCAGCAGTTACCGGGGACAGGGGGGCAAAAACATTCAGTACTTC,CASSYRGQGGKNIQYF
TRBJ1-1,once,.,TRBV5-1,TGCGCCAGCAGCTTGGCGGGGTCCTACGGGAACACTGAAGCTTTCTTT,CASSLAGSYGNTEAFF
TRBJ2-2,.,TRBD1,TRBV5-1,TGCGCCAGCAGCTTGGCCGGGACAGGGATGGCCGGGGAGCTGTTTTTT,CASSLAGTGMAGELFF
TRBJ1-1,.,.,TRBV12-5,TGTGCTAGTGGTTTGGAGCCGAACACTGAAGCTTTCTTT,CASGLEPNTEAFF
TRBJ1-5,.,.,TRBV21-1,TGTGCCAGCGGTGAGGAGGGGGTTGAGGGGAGCAATCAGCCCCAGCATTTT,CASGEEGVEGSNQPQHF
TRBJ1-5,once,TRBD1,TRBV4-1,TGCGCCAGCAGCCAAGAAGGACAGGGAGGGCAGCCCCAGCATTTT,CASSQEGQGGQPQHF
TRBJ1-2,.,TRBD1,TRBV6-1,TGTGCCAGCAGTGAAACTTGGGACAGGAGATCGGGAAACTATGGCTACACCTTC,CASSETWDRRSGNYGYTF
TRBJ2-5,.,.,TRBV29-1,TGCAGCGTTGAAGAAAACCGCTTGGAGACCCAGTACTTC,CSVEENRLETQYF
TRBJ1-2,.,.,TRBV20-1,TGCAGTGCTAGCCCGAATGTTGACCCCTTC,CSASPNVDPF
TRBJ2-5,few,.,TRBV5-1,TGCGCCAGCAGCTTGGGGTCCAATCAAGAGACCCAGTACTTC,CASSLGSNQETQYF
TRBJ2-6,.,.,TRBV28,TGTGCCAGCAGCTCGGGCAGCCCCTCTGGGGCCAACGTCCTGACTTTC,CASSSGSPSGANVLTF
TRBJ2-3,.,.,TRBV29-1,TGCAGCGTTGGGTCGGGGTCCGGCACAGATACGCAGTATTTT,CSVGSGSGTDTQYF
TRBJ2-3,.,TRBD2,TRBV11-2,TGTGCCAGCAGCCCCGGGACTAGCGGGGTCACAGATACGCAGTATTTT,CASSPGTSGVTDTQYF
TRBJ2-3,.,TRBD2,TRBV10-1,TGCGCCAGCAGTGAGTCGCTAGCGGTCACAGATACGCAGTATTTT,CASSESLAVTDTQYF
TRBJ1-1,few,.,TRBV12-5,TGTGCTAGTGGTTTACCTGACGGAAGGAACACTGAAGCTTTCTTT,CASGLPDGRNTEAFF
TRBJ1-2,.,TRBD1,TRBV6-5,TGTGCCAGCAAGAGGGGACAGGGAATTTATGGCTACACCTTC,CASKRGQGIYGYTF
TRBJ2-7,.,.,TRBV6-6,TGTGCCAGCAGCCACACACCAGTCGAGCAGTACTTC,CASSHTPVEQYF
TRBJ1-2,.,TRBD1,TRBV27,TGTGCCAGCAGTTTACAGGGGGCGCTTCGAAACTATGGCTACACCTTC,CASSLQGALRNYGYTF
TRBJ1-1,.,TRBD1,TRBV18,TGTGCCAGCTCAGTGACAGGGACTATGGACACTGAAGCTTTCTTT,CASSVTGTMDTEAFF
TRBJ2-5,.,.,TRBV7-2,TGTGCCAGCAGCTTCCTCTCCTCAGAGACCCAGTACTTC,CASSFLSSETQYF